These T cell receptor beta chains were read from a single sample in a study of blood T cell repertoires in COVID-19. Assay used: immunoSEQ multiplex PCR; TCRdb lists only in-frame clones, some missing. The sample holds approximately 31,000 clones, 85% seen once. Source material: peripheral blood. Receptors were obtained from an elderly man with active COVID-19. Both conserved end residues are part of each CDR3. The D gene is left open where the match is weak. Where a row states a size, it is once, few, many or the class of an expanded clone; other rows omit it.

clone_size,d_call,j_call,v_call,cdr3_aa,cdr3_nt
.,.,TRBJ2-3,TRBV30,CAWSVPGTDTQYF,TGTGCCTGGAGTGTACCAGGCACAGATACGCAGTATTTT
.,TRBD2,TRBJ2-3,TRBV6-6,CASGRGTDTQYF,TGTGCCAGCGGGAGGGGAACAGATACGCAGTATTTT
few,TRBD1,TRBJ2-5,TRBV7-2,CASSPQGVGETQYF,TGTGCCAGCAGCCCCCAGGGGGTCGGAGAGACCCAGTACTTC
.,TRBD1,TRBJ2-1,TRBV6-6,CASSRTRDRYNEQFF,TGTGCCAGCAGCCGCACGCGGGACAGGTACAATGAGCAGTTCTTC
.,.,TRBJ2-4,TRBV5-6,CASSLTTGTAKNIQYF,TGTGCCAGCAGCTTAACCACAGGGACCGCCAAAAACATTCAGTACTTC
.,TRBD1,TRBJ1-6,TRBV3-1/TRBV3-2,CASRGTGTGSPLHF,TGTGCCAGCAGAGGGACAGGGACGGGATCACCCCTCCACTTT
.,.,TRBJ1-1,TRBV9,CASSPSVGAQTEAFF,TGTGCCAGCAGCCCTAGTGTAGGGGCGCAGACTGAAGCTTTCTTT
.,.,TRBJ2-2,TRBV24-1,CATAPGGNAGELFF,TGTGCCACCGCACCAGGAGGGAACGCCGGGGAGCTGTTTTTT
.,.,TRBJ1-1,TRBV5-4,CASSLDRVTEAFF,TGTGCCAGCAGCTTGGACAGGGTGACTGAAGCTTTCTTT
.,.,TRBJ1-2,TRBV29-1,CSVGVSGGYTF,TGCAGCGTTGGGGTATCGGGTGGCTACACCTTC
.,.,TRBJ1-6,TRBV2,CASRGEEGFNSPLHF,TGTGCCAGCAGGGGGGAGGAGGGTTTTAATTCACCCCTCCACTTT
.,.,TRBJ2-1,TRBV2,CASSKQGDEQFF,TGTGCCAGCAGTAAACAGGGAGATGAGCAGTTCTTC
.,.,TRBJ2-3,TRBV13,CASSSRAGNIYTDTQYF,TGTGCCAGCAGCTCCCGGGCGGGCAACATATACACAGATACGCAGTATTTT
.,TRBD1,TRBJ2-3,TRBV7-3,CASSLTGEPTDTQYF,TGTGCCAGCAGCTTGACAGGGGAACCCACAGATACGCAGTATTTT
.,.,TRBJ1-1,TRBV19,CASSIAGDPQMNTEAFF,TGTGCCAGTAGTATTGCAGGCGACCCACAGATGAACACTGAAGCTTTCTTT